A single sample is the source of the 9 T cell receptor beta chains below, sequenced in a study of persistence of HIV-infected CD4 T cells. What these receptors recognize is not known. Sequencing used immunoSEQ version 4 in survey mode. The protocol was immunoSEQ multiplex PCR, while the TCRdb copy is restricted to in-frame clones and leaves out a portion. The data show around 60,000 clones, roughly 77% seen once. Cells were stimulated with overlapping HIV-1 Gag 15-mer peptides. Memory cells lacking CD40L and CD69 with high CD45RO were sorted. The starting material was CD4+ T cells sorted from PBMCs after roughly 18-hour stimulation, obtained from a patient who received antiretroviral therapy. These receptors came from an adult man with HIV who was CMV-seropositive.

This chain uses TRBV27 with TRBJ2-1; D is tentatively TRBD1 or TRBD2 (5 bases each). There are 17 residues in the CDR3. Trimming stripped 5 bases from V and 6 bases from J, with 23 bases between. CDR1 and CDR2 (germline): MNHEY, SMNVEV (reference sequence). CDR3 in amino acids: CASSPDNQVLGGNEQFF. The CDR3 DNA reads as TGTGCCAGCAGTCCCGATAACCAGGTGCTTGGGGGCAATGAGCAGTTCTTC.

This clone was detected only a few times. V gene TRBV4-1 combines with J gene TRBJ2-1; TRBD1 matches at 9 bases. The ends lost 7 bases at V and 4 bases at J; junction bases unmatched: 8. The CDR3 covers 15 residues. Germline CDR1 MGHRA, CDR2 YSYEKL. CDR3: CASNPGTGPYNEQFF. CDR3 nucleotide sequence: TGCGCCAGCAACCCCGGGACAGGGCCTTACAATGAGCAGTTCTTC.

The chain carries TRBV5-4 and TRBJ1-2, with TRBD1 identical over 10 bases. Looked up from germline, CDR1 is SGHNT and CDR2 is YYREEE (reference sequence). The CDR3 loop spans 15 amino acids. The V and J ends lost 2 bases and 6 bases, in that order; junction bases with no gene match: 7. Here the CDR3 reads CASSFRRTGGHGYTF. CDR3 nucleotides: TGTGCCAGCAGCTTTCGTCGGACAGGGGGGCATGGCTACACCTTC.

The chain recombines TRBV18 with TRBJ2-6; D possibly corresponds to TRBD2 (6 bases). Germline lookup yields CDR1 KGHSH and CDR2 LQKENI. V was cut by 5 bases and J by 0 bases, with 17 bases left in between. There are 18 residues in the CDR3. DNA for the CDR3: TGTGCCAGCTCATCTCTAGGAAGGGGACTCTCTGGGGCCAACGTCCTGACTTTC. It is translated as CASSSLGRGLSGANVLTF.

This rearrangement joins TRBV6-5 to TRBJ1-5; D ambiguous. Germline lookup yields CDR1 MNHEY and CDR2 SVGAGI. The CDR3 length is 14 residues. V lost 6 bases, J lost 3 bases, and 12 bases lay in between. The chain's CDR3 is CASRRERINQPQHF. CDR3 bases: TGTGCCAGCAGGAGGGAACGGATCAATCAGCCCCAGCATTTT.

This sequence joins TRBV28 and TRBJ2-2; TRBD1 might be the D (6 bases). In germline, CDR1 is MDHEN, CDR2 SYDVKM. V was trimmed by 5 bases and J by 1 base, leaving 14 bases between them. This CDR3 region has 16 residues. CDR3 protein: CASSLAGRGNTGELFF. The CDR3 DNA reads as TGTGCCAGCAGTCTCGCGGGCAGGGGGAACACCGGGGAGCTGTTTTTT.

This clone was recorded once. The genes are TRBV28 and TRBJ1-2, with a possible D match to TRBD1 (6 bases). Germline CDR1 and CDR2: MDHEN and SYDVKM. V dropped 5 bases and J dropped 2 bases, with 12 bases sitting between them. This CDR3 spans 14 amino acids. CDR3 sequence (DNA): TGTGCCAGCAGTCCCCACCAGGGGAACTATGGCTACACCTTC. Translating it yields CASSPHQGNYGYTF.

This clone has a single count. This chain joins TRBV18 and TRBJ2-7; either TRBD1 or TRBD2 may supply D (5 bases each). The CDR3 consists of 16 residues. Germline loops: CDR1 KGHSH, CDR2 LQKENI. The V and J ends lost 0 bases and 6 bases respectively, with 18 bases between them. The CDR3 sequence is CASSPPLRGAGSEQYF. CDR3 bases: TGTGCCAGCTCACCACCGTTAAGAGGGGCGGGTAGCGAGCAGTACTTC.

The V and J genes are TRBV7-9 and TRBJ1-1; the D gene is possibly TRBD1 (6 bases). V lost 5 bases and J 2 bases, leaving 12 bases between the germline ends. Germline V lookup: CDR1 SEHNR, CDR2 FQNEAQ (reference sequence). CDR3 length: 14 amino acids. The CDR3 bases are TGTGCCAGCAGCGGCGGGACACCAAACACTGAAGCTTTCTTT. Translated, it gives CASSGGTPNTEAFF.